One and the same sample provided the 14 T cell receptor beta chains below, sequenced in a study of PD-1 blockade in mismatch repair-deficient tumors. Libraries were prepared by immunoSEQ multiplex PCR; TCRdb keeps only in-frame clonotypes and omits some of them. The repertoire holds 100,000 or so clones, with approximately 83% as singletons. The sequenced sample was peripheral blood, obtained approximately 8 months after starting pembrolizumab. The receptors shown here come from an adult with mismatch repair-deficient cancer.

This sequence joins TRBV18 and TRBJ2-3, with 7 bases matching TRBD2. The CDR3 is 16 amino acids. CDR1 and CDR2 (germline): KGHSH, LQKENI. The ends lost 1 base at V and 1 base at J; junction bases unmatched: 5. CDR3 residues: CASSPRAGDGTDTQYF. CDR3 nucleotides: TGTGCCAGCTCACCACGGGCGGGAGACGGCACAGATACGCAGTATTTT.

The J gene is TRBJ2-1, the V gene TRBV7-2; D perhaps matches TRBD2 (6 bases). This CDR3 contains 14 residues. The germline CDR1 and CDR2 sequences are SGHTA and FQGNSA. Trimming removed 3 bases at V and 5 bases at J, with 11 bases between. This CDR3 reads CASSFGSGNNEQFF. As DNA, the CDR3 is TGTGCCAGCAGCTTCGGGAGCGGCAACAATGAGCAGTTCTTC.

The rearrangement uses TRBV13 and TRBJ2-1; 7 bases are a match to TRBD2. The germline V gene has CDR1 PRHDT and CDR2 FYEKMQ (reference sequence). CDR3 length equals 16 residues. The junction had 4 bases not matched to a gene; V was cut back by 2 bases and J by 0 bases. The CDR3 region is CASSLREGISYNEQFF. Written as DNA, the CDR3 is TGTGCCAGCAGCTTAAGGGAGGGAATCTCCTACAATGAGCAGTTCTTC.

This chain's CDR3 is CASSLAGGGVVEEQYF. The CDR3 DNA is TGTGCCAGCAGCTTAGCCGGCGGGGGTGTGGTCGAAGAGCAGTACTTC. The chain carries TRBV7-9 and TRBJ2-7, with 7 bases identical to TRBD2. This CDR3 is built from 16 residues. The ends lost 0 bases at V and 7 bases at J; junction bases unmatched: 12. Germline V gene lookup returns CDR1 SEHNR and CDR2 FQNEAQ (reference sequence).

The chain recombines TRBV19 with TRBJ1-1; 10 nucleotides line up with TRBD1. CDR3 length equals 16 residues. Germline V gene sequence: CDR1 LNHDA, CDR2 SQIVND (reference sequence). V shed 6 bases, J shed 3 bases, and the junction held 10 bases outside the gene matches. The CDR3: CASRTDRGPRDTEAFF. The CDR3 nucleotides read TGTGCCAGTAGAACCGACAGGGGGCCACGGGACACTGAAGCTTTCTTT.

The chain combines TRBV5-1 with TRBJ2-3, with 7 positions matching TRBD2. The CDR3 sequence is 15 residues long. Germline trimming cut 6 bases from V and 3 bases from J; bases unmatched to any gene: 10. Germline CDR1 reads SGHRS; CDR2 reads YFSETQ. The CDR3 is CASTKEASGTDTQYF. The CDR3 region has the DNA TGCGCCAGCACCAAGGAGGCTAGCGGTACAGATACGCAGTATTTT. The full variable domain, completed using reference TRBV5-1 and TRBJ2-3, is KAGVTQTPRYLIKTRGQQVTLSCSPISGHRSVSWYQQTPGQGLQFLFEYFSETQRNKGNFPGRFSGRQFSNSRSEMNVSTLELGDSALYLCASTKEASGTDTQYFGPGTRLTVL.

The rearrangement uses TRBV5-4 and TRBJ1-1; D is unresolved. Trimming pared 4 bases from V and 2 bases from J, leaving 12 bases between. Germline V gene data show CDR1 as SGHNT and CDR2 as YYREEE (reference sequence). The CDR3 contains 14 residues. CDR3 residues: CASSVTVSNTEAFF. In DNA form, the CDR3 reads TGTGCCAGCAGCGTAACAGTATCCAACACTGAAGCTTTCTTT.

The chain combines TRBV2 with TRBJ1-1; 9 positions match TRBD1. Losses at the gene ends were 10 bases for V and 6 bases for J; bases not matched to a gene: 9. Germline V gives CDR1 SNHLY, CDR2 FYNNEI. CDR3 length equals 13 residues. For the CDR3, the DNA is TGTGCCAACACCGACAGGGGGTTGGCTGAAGCTTTCTTT. It is translated as CANTDRGLAEAFF.

The J gene is TRBJ1-3, the V gene TRBV7-2; weak D call: TRBD1 (5 bases). Trimming took 8 bases from V and 2 from J, leaving 7 bases between them. The germline V gene encodes CDR1 SGHTA and CDR2 FQGNSA. The CDR3 is made up of 12 amino acids. CDR3 residues: CASQGAGNTIYF. CDR3 nucleotide sequence: TGTGCCAGCCAAGGGGCTGGAAACACCATATATTTT.

The chain links TRBV9 to TRBJ2-1, with a weak D call TRBD2 (6 bases). The ends were cut back, 4 bases at V and 0 bases at J, with 14 bases in the middle. Germline values: CDR1 SGDLS, CDR2 YYNGEE. The CDR3 runs 16 residues. The CDR3 DNA is TGTGCCAGCAGCCTAGGGGCGGGGCTCTCCTACAATGAGCAGTTCTTC. Translation: CASSLGAGLSYNEQFF.

The chain employs TRBV7-9 and TRBJ2-4; D uncertain. Germline lookup yields CDR1 SEHNR and CDR2 FQNEAQ (reference sequence). Trimming cost V 2 bases and J 7 bases, with 6 bases left between them. The CDR3 runs 12 residues. The CDR3 loop reads CASSLKGNIQYF. Written as DNA, the CDR3 is TGTGCCAGCAGCTTAAAAGGGAACATTCAGTACTTC.

This chain connects TRBV11-3 to TRBJ2-7; D not resolved. The length of the CDR3 is 12 residues. CDR1 and CDR2 from the germline V gene are SGHNT and YENEEA. V was shortened by 3 bases and J by 4 bases, with 7 bases between the two germline ends. CDR3 sequence: CASSLGRYEQYF. The CDR3 bases are TGTGCCAGCAGCTTGGGAAGGTACGAGCAGTACTTC. Variable domain in full (rest from reference TRBV11-3 and TRBJ2-7): EAGVVQSPRYKIIEKKQPVAFWCNPISGHNTLYWYLQNLGQGPELLIRYENEEAVDDSQLPKDRFSAERLKGVDSTLKIQPAELGDSAVYLCASSLGRYEQYFGPGTRLTVT.

This sequence joins TRBV27 and TRBJ1-2; TRBD1 agrees at 7 bases. The J segment lost 4 bases and the V segment lost 1 base, leaving 6 bases of the junction unmatched. The germline V gene has CDR1 MNHEY and CDR2 SMNVEV (reference sequence). CDR3 size: 15 residues. CDR3 sequence: CASSLYPGQSYGYTF. The CDR3 DNA is TGTGCCAGCAGTTTATATCCGGGACAGAGCTATGGCTACACCTTC.

The rearrangement joins TRBV7-3 to TRBJ2-1; D uncertain. Germline-derived CDR1 and CDR2 are SGHTA and FQGTGA. The CDR3 loop spans 15 amino acids. Deletions cut 3 bases from V and 4 bases from J, with 13 bases between. The CDR3 reads CASSFRPSSYNEQFF. CDR3 nucleotides: TGTGCCAGCAGCTTTCGACCGAGCTCGTACAATGAGCAGTTCTTC.